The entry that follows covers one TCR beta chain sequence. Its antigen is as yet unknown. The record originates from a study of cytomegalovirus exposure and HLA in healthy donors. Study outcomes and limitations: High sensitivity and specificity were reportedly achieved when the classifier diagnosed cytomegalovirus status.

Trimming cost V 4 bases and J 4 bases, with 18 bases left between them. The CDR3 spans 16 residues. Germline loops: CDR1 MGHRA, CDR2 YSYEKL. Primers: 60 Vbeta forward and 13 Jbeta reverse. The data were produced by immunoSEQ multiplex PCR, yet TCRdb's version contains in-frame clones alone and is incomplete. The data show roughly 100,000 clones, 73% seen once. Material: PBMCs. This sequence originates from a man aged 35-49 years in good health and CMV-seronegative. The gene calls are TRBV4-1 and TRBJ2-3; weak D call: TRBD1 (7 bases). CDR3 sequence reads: CASSPRGGTDADTQYF. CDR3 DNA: TGCGCCAGCAGCCCCCGTGGCGGGACAGATGCAGATACGCAGTATTTT.